The T cell receptor (beta chain) described here comes from a study of T cells in Graves' hyperthyroidism and ophthalmopathy. Study-wide results and limits: The majority of expanded thyroid clonotypes above 0.001 also appeared in blood.

In its sample, this clonotype was seen many times. The antigen is not known. Patients were aged 18 to 65, had disease duration under 2 months, and had newly diagnosed hyperthyroidism. Germline V gene data show CDR1 as LGHDT and CDR2 as YNNKEL (reference sequence). The CDR3 spans 15 residues. With V trimmed by 0 bases and J by 6 bases, 5 bases remained unmatched. TCR beta CDR3 sequences were amplified from RNA transcripts. The primer set for the first-round RT-PCR of the TCR CDR3 was HTBI. TCRdb passed the multiplex PCR reads through MiXCR, listing each CDR3 protein once. The sample consists of some 180,000 distinct CDR3 sequences, approximately 16% of them appearing once.

This TCR was recovered from a woman in her forties or fifties with Graves' hyperthyroidism. The chain links TRBV3-1 to TRBJ2-3; TRBD2 agrees at 8 bases. Sequenced input: blood. The CDR3: CASSQEAGGRDTQYF. CDR3 sequence (DNA): TGTGCCAGCAGCCAAGAGGCGGGAGGTAGGGATACGCAGTATTTT.